This TCR beta chain was identified in a study of vaccination and CD4 T cells after COVID-19 (dated by TCRdb to between 2020 and 2023). Turning to the overall study: Every convalescent patient had a positive nasal swab PCR test for SARS-CoV-2, with mild disease in 8 to 10 patients and severe disease in one. The convalescent cohort included six males and four females, with two Hispanic individuals, seven Caucasians, two Asians and one multiracial person. Two doses of either the Pfizer-BioNTech BNT162b2 vaccine (n=8) or the Moderna mRNA-1273 vaccine (n=2) were administered to participants. Post-COVID blood samples were collected from convalescent patients a median of around 100 days after diagnosis, with a range of about 30 to 161 days. Post-vaccine blood samples were obtained a median of roughly 75 days after the second vaccine dose, with a range of roughly 12 to 250 days. The cultures were stimulated with overlapping spike peptide pools from SARS-CoV-2 and from the common cold coronaviruses HCoV-NL63, HCoV-OC43 and HCoV-229E. Control cultures received a CEFX viral epitope pool as the positive control, an HIV-1 Nef peptide pool as the negative control, or no peptide. In about 11 COVID-19 convalescent patients and a few infection-naive healthy vaccine recipients, the spike-specific CD4+ TCR repertoire before mRNA vaccination was compared with the repertoire after mRNA vaccination.

The treatment or condition label of this sample denotes: approximately nine-day PBMC culture with coronavirus spike peptide pools or control peptides (ViraFEST assay). The ViraFEST assay, used in the study, expanded antigen-specific T cells with peptide pools and then identified the expanded clonotypes through TCR sequencing. The convalescent patients' positive SARS-CoV-2 PCR tests were from March to December 2020, which was before the Alpha, Beta and Delta variants emerged in the United States. Each well held 2.2 million or so PBMCs cultured with around 10 ug/ml peptide pools in IMDM containing around 5% human AB serum and 8 to 10 IU/ml IL-2. Half of the culture medium was replaced with fresh IL-2-containing medium on days 3 and 7. After approximately eleven days of culture, CD4+ T cells were isolated by negative selection using the EasySep CD4+ T cell isolation kit. Ficoll-Paque Plus gradient centrifugation was used to isolate PBMCs from whole blood, and the isolated PBMCs were then either used fresh or cryopreserved at -140C. Culture conditions were generally each tested in triplicate wells.

The library was produced with PCR. At the Johns Hopkins FTIC core, DNA from the cultured CD4+ T cells underwent TCR sequencing with the Oncomine TCR Beta short-read assay. Genomic DNA was extracted from the cultured CD4+ T cells with the QIAamp micro DNA kit. Oncomine TCR Beta libraries from cultured CD4+ T cells were pooled with unique dual indexes and sequenced on an Illumina iSeq 100. On the authors' methods: Non-productive sequences were removed, and CDR3s that did not start with C, did not end with F or W, or were shorter than 7 amino acids were discarded. Antigen-specific clonotypes were identified with the MANAFEST web application by comparing peptide-stimulated wells with reference and other culture wells. For a clone to be called positive, the clone needed an FDR below 0.05, an odds ratio above 5, and a productive frequency above 0.1% in at least two of three replicate wells. Cross-reactive clonotypes were defined as significantly expanded in both SARS-CoV-2 spike wells and at least one common cold coronavirus spike condition. CDR3 homology was assessed with Levenshtein distances (stringdist) and unrooted phylogenetic trees (ape) in R version 3.6.1. The public reads were reprocessed in TCRdb via fastp at Q25 and MiXCR, keeping in-frame beta chains. Rows with one shared CDR3 protein collapse into an entry with the most common genes and DNA. These V and J calls originate from TCRdb's pipeline instead of the authors' own analysis. The sample includes 10,000 to 15,000 distinct CDR3 sequences, with 45% to 60% observed a single time. Together, the top ten hold under 30% of the sample.

Points the paper makes about the study in general: In convalescent patients, nearly all vaccine-specific clones (304 of 307) were found to be mono-reactive for SARS-CoV-2 spike rather than cross-reactive with common cold coronaviruses. Only a relatively small number of convalescent patients were included in the study, and early timepoints following natural infection were not analyzed. Among convalescent patients, a median roughly 90% of the SARS-CoV-2-reactive clones seen after vaccination appeared only after vaccination, which suggests priming specific to the vaccine. The median number of SARS-CoV-2-reactive clonotypes rose from 21 after infection to 35 to 45 after vaccination, but the change was not significant.

About this clonotype: Its antigen remains unidentified. Per-base qualities were not stored, and no clone one base away is much larger.

The CDR3, cysteine through phenylalanine, is 16 amino acids long. The only DNA kept is the CDR3, 48 bases in frame from the first base. V and J are truncated by 3 bases and 0 bases respectively, leaving an intervening sequence of 15 bases. The sequence links TRBV12-3 or TRBV12-4 to TRBJ2-7; the D call is possibly TRBD1 or TRBD2, each sharing 5 bases. The sequenced material came from CD4+ T cells from blood, cultured in vitro. This sequence was found in a human donor who had recovered from COVID-19. This receptor has the CDR3 CASSFTGTVSSYEQYF. The DNA is as follows: TGTGCCAGCAGTTTCACCGGGACCGTTAGCTCCTACGAGCAGTACTTC.